These 5 T cell receptor beta chains share one sample of origin, sequenced in a study of technical replicates of blood from a handful of donors. Data came from immunoSEQ multiplex PCR; TCRdb stores just in-frame clones and leaves some out. The sample contains about 60,000 clones, just under 90% of which appear only once. Sequences were obtained from PBMCs. All receptors come from a human donor in good health. Some clones in this sample may be carry-over from other donors' samples.

The rearrangement uses TRBV5-1 and TRBJ2-2, with D perhaps TRBD1 (6 bases). Looked up from germline, CDR1 is SGHRS and CDR2 is YFSETQ. V lost 5 bases to trimming and J lost 1 base, with 12 bases between them. CDR3 length: 15 amino acids. The CDR3, as DNA: TGCGCCAGCAGTCCGACAGGCATGAACACCGGGGAGCTGTTTTTT. Translated: CASSPTGMNTGELFF.

The chain employs TRBV28 and TRBJ2-7; 7 bases map to TRBD2. The ends lost 4 bases at V and 2 bases at J; junction bases unmatched: 11. CDR3 length: 16 amino acids. The germline CDR1 and CDR2 sequences are MDHEN and SYDVKM. CDR3 in DNA: TGTGCCAGCAGTTCCCCCCAGGCGGGGGTAGCCTACGAGCAGTACTTC. Its translation is CASSSPQAGVAYEQYF.

The chain is built from TRBV2 and TRBJ1-3, with 7 bases fitting TRBD1. Germline V CDR1 and CDR2: SNHLY, FYNNEI. The junction had 6 bases not matched to a gene; V was cut back by 6 bases and J by 4 bases. The CDR3 covers 14 residues. CDR3 in DNA: TGTGCCAGCAGCCCGACAGGGTACGGAAACACCATATATTTT. Translated: CASSPTGYGNTIYF.

The chain is built from TRBV27 and TRBJ2-7; 9 nucleotides line up with TRBD2. The CDR3 extends over 15 amino acids. Per the germline V gene, CDR1 is MNHEY and CDR2 is SMNVEV (reference sequence). Trimming at V came to 2 bases and at J to 3 bases, leaving 5 bases not matched to a gene. Written as DNA, the CDR3 is TGTGCCAGCAGTTTAATCGCGGGAGGGAACTACGAGCAGTACTTC. This gives the protein CASSLIAGGNYEQYF.

The chain employs TRBV10-3 and TRBJ1-2; the D is unclear. Trimming removed 9 bases from V and 8 bases from J, with 19 bases in between. CDR1 and CDR2 (germline): ENHRY, SYGVKD. The CDR3 is 13 amino acids. CDR3 sequence: CAISRTELFGYTF. CDR3 DNA: TGTGCCATTTCAAGGACTGAGCTATTCGGCTACACCTTC.